The T cell receptor beta chain described here comes from a study of cytomegalovirus exposure and HLA in healthy donors listed by TCRdb under 2017. With regard to the full study: A later analysis indicated that the 130 or so validation repertoires were generated on the platform also employed for the roughly 720 repertoires of the first cohort. The study aimed to test whether cataloging public T cell receptors could reveal signatures of past pathogen exposure. A separate validation cohort of roughly 110 different subjects was used in addition to the roughly 720-subject first cohort. The study combined high-throughput TCR immunosequencing, statistical association of individual TCRs with disease status, and machine learning to predict cytomegalovirus infection status.

Concerning this clone itself: Its antigen has not been determined. Per-base quality was not reported, and no clone a single base away is much larger than it.

Results the study describes overall, beyond this receptor: While some public TCRs were present in many individuals, most TCR sequences turned up only very rarely across donors. The validation cohort had no HLA typing available for a later analysis, so co-occurrence within that cohort was assessed over all 120 or so repertoires. Cytomegalovirus status was reported to be diagnosed by the classifier with high specificity and sensitivity in both the original and validation cohorts. A later analysis found that TCRs clustered in the first cohort also tended to co-occur in the 120 or so validation repertoires, with about 94% of cluster scores above 0. A few of the identified cytomegalovirus-associated TCR beta chains were confirmed in vitro to be specific for cytomegalovirus antigens. It was suggested by the authors that the approach could potentially be generalized to other disease states and immunological phenotypes. A total of 150 or so TCR beta chains were listed by the study as associated with cytomegalovirus.

The donors were included in the validation cohort of 130 or so subjects, a group kept apart from the roughly 680-subject first cohort. The method behind the library was the immunoSEQ multiplex PCR assay. The authors' analysis ran thus. A statistical classification framework was built for diagnosing cytomegalovirus status from the catalog of TCR beta chain sequences. TCRdb stores this immuneACCESS table with in-frame sequences only. Part of the clones is absent; in the studies checked, under half of the shortfall reflects unresolved V genes, and no reason is known for the rest. V, J and clone size reflect that table, while D and trimming were determined from the DNA. This sample holds a few hundred thousand clones; roughly 88% were observed only once. The ten most abundant clones make up under 4% of the sample. The sequence was obtained from a woman aged 25-40 years in good health and CMV-seronegative. Material: PBMCs.

The DNA sequence follows: TGTGCCAGCAGTTTTACTGGACAGTCCTACGAGCAGTACTTC. The translation is CASSFTGQSYEQYF. The chain links TRBV7-8 with TRBJ2-7; tentative D gene TRBD1, with 6 bases matching. Including cysteine and phenylalanine, the CDR3 has 14 amino acids. CDR3 DNA is the only sequence kept; it has 42 bases, read in frame from the first base. CDR1 and CDR2 were assigned from the germline V gene as SGHVS and FQNEAQ. Between the V and J ends, shortened by 6 bases and 1 base respectively, the junction contains 13 bases.